This TCR beta chain was documented in a study of shared clonotypes between healthy human individuals. Study overall: Researchers assigned three CD4 naive, three CD4 memory, two CD8 naive and one CD8 memory plate to each donor.

Assay: immunoSEQ multiplex PCR; the TCRdb copy retains only in-frame clones and omits some. The data show roughly 2,300,000 clones, 85% to 95% seen once. This TCR came from a man aged 18 to 35 in good health. Some clones in this sample may be carry-over from other donors' samples. Specimen: naive CD4+ T cells from PBMCs. The subset denotes: CD45RA+ positively selected.

The CDR3, as DNA: TGTGCCAGCAGCTTAGCCGCCGTAAATGAGCAGTTCTTC. Its translation: CASSLAAVNEQFF. The rearrangement uses TRBV11-1 and TRBJ2-1; the D is unclear. The germline CDR1 and CDR2 sequences are SGHAT and FQDESV (reference sequence). The CDR3 sequence is 13 residues long. V was cut by 0 bases and J by 7 bases, with 7 bases left in between.